Presented here are 5 T cell receptor beta chains from one specimen sequenced in a study of neurological immune-mediated disorders. Time point meaning: longitudinal time-point 1 (baseline). TCRdb reanalysed the 5' RACE reads using MiXCR and keeps one entry per CDR3 protein. The profile shows 70,000 to 75,000 distinct CDR3 sequences, roughly 13% of them singletons. Sequenced sample: PBMCs. All receptors come from a female donor with HTLV-1-associated myelopathy (HAM/TSP).

At least ten counts were recorded for this clonotype. The chain uses TRBV29-1 and TRBJ2-7; 9 nucleotides match TRBD1. V shed 4 bases, J shed 2 bases, and the junction held 3 bases outside the gene matches. The CDR3 consists of 13 residues. Germline CDR1 is SQVTM and CDR2 is ANQGSEA. CDR3 protein: CSVGQGDTYEQYF. Written as DNA, the CDR3 is TGCAGCGTTGGACAGGGGGACACCTACGAGCAGTACTTC.

The sample holds many counts of this clonotype. V gene TRBV5-1 combines with J gene TRBJ1-5; 7 bases are a match to TRBD1. The germline V gene has CDR1 SGHRS and CDR2 YFSETQ. The junction had 2 bases not matched to a gene; V was cut back by 4 bases and J by 4 bases. This CDR3 spans 13 amino acids. In DNA form, the CDR3 reads TGCGCCAGCAGCACGGGACAGAATCAGCCCCAGCATTTT. It yields the protein CASSTGQNQPQHF.

The V call is TRBV10-3, the J call TRBJ2-7; D call uncertain. The germline V gene has CDR1 ENHRY and CDR2 SYGVKD. This CDR3 has 14 amino acids. V lost 2 bases and J lost 2, with 10 bases in between. For the CDR3, the DNA is TGTGCCATCAGTGAGGGCTTGGGCCCCTACGAGCAGTACTTC. Encoded protein: CAISEGLGPYEQYF.

This clonotype was detected ten times or more. The chain recombines TRBV12-5 with TRBJ2-1, with 13 bases fitting TRBD2. Germline V gives CDR1 LGHNT, CDR2 FRNRAP. With V trimmed by 5 bases and J by 0 bases, 13 bases remained unmatched. The CDR3 length is 20 residues. CDR3 nucleotides: TGTGCTAGTGGTCCCCCCCCGTGGACTAGCGGGAGAAGCTCCTACAATGAGCAGTTCTTC. This translates into CASGPPPWTSGRSSYNEQFF. Supplemented by reference TRBV12-5 and TRBJ2-1, the full variable domain reads DARVTQTPRHKVTEMGQEVTMRCQPILGHNTVFWYRQTMMQGLELLAYFRNRAPLDDSGMPKDRFSAEMPDATLATLKIQPSEPRDSAVYFCASGPPPWTSGRSSYNEQFFGPGTRLTVL.

Only one count was recorded for this clonotype. This chain links TRBV6-2 or TRBV6-3 with TRBJ2-7, with TRBD1 matching 8 bases. Germline CDR1 is MNHEY and CDR2 is SVGEGT. Losses at the gene ends were 2 bases for V and 3 bases for J; bases not matched to a gene: 6. This CDR3 spans 15 amino acids. The CDR3 is CASSYTGQGYYEQYV. Written as DNA, the CDR3 is TGTGCCAGCAGTTACACTGGACAGGGATACTACGAGCAGTACGTC.